Listed here are 5 T cell receptor beta chains from one sample, sequenced in a study of blood T cell repertoires in COVID-19. Repertoires were generated with immunoSEQ multiplex PCR, while TCRdb's copy carries only in-frame clones and drops some. The data show under 200,000 clones, 84% seen once. The sample comprised PBMCs or T cells enriched from blood (not recorded which). Receptors were obtained from a man aged 45-65 years who had recovered from COVID-19.

The J gene is TRBJ2-3, the V gene TRBV10-3; 11 nucleotides align to TRBD2. CDR3 length: 18 residues. The germline V gene has CDR1 ENHRY and CDR2 SYGVKD. Trimming took 4 bases from V and 0 from J; bases not matched to a gene: 9. The CDR3 spells CAISAPASGGPSTDTQYF. The CDR3 region has the DNA TGTGCCATCAGTGCGCCGGCTAGCGGGGGGCCTAGCACAGATACGCAGTATTTT.

This clone was counted between two and nine times. The V call is TRBV9, the J call TRBJ1-6, with 10 bases identical to TRBD1. Germline lookup yields CDR1 SGDLS and CDR2 YYNGEE. V was pared by 0 bases and J by 8 bases, with 2 bases of the junction left unmatched. The CDR3 runs to 15 residues. CDR3 coding DNA: TGTGCCAGCAGCGTAGGTGGGACAGGGGATTCACCCCTCCACTTT. This codes for CASSVGGTGDSPLHF.

This chain connects TRBV5-1 to TRBJ1-1; TRBD1 is a possible D gene (5 bases). V dropped 5 bases and J dropped 3 bases, with 11 bases sitting between them. This CDR3 contains 13 residues. Per the germline V gene, CDR1 is SGHRS and CDR2 is YFSETQ. CDR3 nucleotides: TGCGCCAGCAGGCCCGACAGTTACACTGAAGCTTTCTTT. Translation: CASRPDSYTEAFF.

This clone was detected a few times. CDR3 DNA: TGTGCCAGCAGTGGGACTAGCGGGGGGGCCAATGAGCAGTTCTTC. Its translation: CASSGTSGGANEQFF. V is TRBV6-4 and J is TRBJ2-1; 15 bases align to TRBD2. J gave up 6 bases and V 4 bases, and 1 base lay outside the gene matches. The germline V gene encodes CDR1 MRHNA and CDR2 SNTAGT. This CDR3 spans 15 amino acids.

This clone was detected only once. The chain couples TRBV7-8 to TRBJ1-1; a weak D match, TRBD1 (5 bases). The CDR3 runs 15 residues. Trimming removed 4 bases at V and 1 base at J, with 13 bases between. Germline V gene data show CDR1 as SGHVS and CDR2 as FQNEAQ. The CDR3 DNA reads TGTGCCAGCAGCTCGCCAGGGCTTGGGAACACTGAAGCTTTCTTT. It translates to CASSSPGLGNTEAFF.